A selection of T cell receptor beta chains follows, all from one sample in a study of yellow fever vaccine responses in identical twins. TCRdb itself ran the RT-PCR reads through MiXCR, one entry per CDR3 protein. This sample has under 4,000 distinct CDR3 sequences, with about four fifths found just once. Source: T cells from blood (PBMCs), unsorted or a sorted subset (not recorded which), taken before or after yellow fever vaccination (not recorded which). The receptors stem from a woman under 30 who received the yellow fever vaccine. The CDR3 runs from the conserved cysteine through the conserved F or W. Each record gives: CDR3 protein, CDR3 DNA, clone size, D gene, J gene, V gene. A D gene is named only where the DNA matches it firmly. Where a row states a size, it is once, few, many or the class of an expanded clone; other rows omit it.

cdr3_aa: CASSQISTSEAFF
cdr3_nt: TGCGCCAGCAGCCAGATAAGTACCTCTGAAGCTTTCTTT
clone_size: .
d_call: .
j_call: TRBJ1-1
v_call: TRBV4-1

cdr3_aa: CASSLNSRGATEAFF
cdr3_nt: TGTGCCAGCAGCTTAAATTCCAGGGGGGCCACTGAAGCTTTCTTT
clone_size: .
d_call: TRBD1
j_call: TRBJ1-1
v_call: TRBV5-5

cdr3_aa: CSAAGQTQYF
cdr3_nt: TGCAGCGCGGCTGGACAGACCCAGTACTTC
clone_size: .
d_call: .
j_call: TRBJ2-5
v_call: TRBV29-1

cdr3_aa: CASSPDGGRTEAFF
cdr3_nt: TGTGCCAGCAGCCCCGACGGGGGCCGCACTGAAGCTTTCTTT
clone_size: .
d_call: .
j_call: TRBJ1-1
v_call: TRBV5-5

cdr3_aa: CASSLYSTNTEAFF
cdr3_nt: TGTGCCAGCAGCTTATACTCGACGAACACTGAAGCTTTCTTT
clone_size: few
d_call: .
j_call: TRBJ1-1
v_call: TRBV7-9

cdr3_aa: CASSSTRYDEAFF
cdr3_nt: TGTGCCAGCAGCTCTACCCGATACGATGAAGCTTTCTTT
clone_size: large
d_call: .
j_call: TRBJ1-1
v_call: TRBV7-2

cdr3_aa: CASSPTSVDEQFF
cdr3_nt: TGTGCCAGCAGTCCCACTAGTGTCGATGAGCAGTTCTTC
clone_size: .
d_call: .
j_call: TRBJ2-1
v_call: TRBV6-1

cdr3_aa: CASSETLSSYNEQFF
cdr3_nt: TGTGCCAGCAGCGAGACCCTAAGCTCCTACAATGAGCAGTTCTTC
clone_size: .
d_call: .
j_call: TRBJ2-1
v_call: TRBV9

cdr3_aa: CASSSTGTSGTYNEQFF
cdr3_nt: TGTGCCAGCAGCTCAACCGGGACTAGCGGTACCTACAATGAGCAGTTCTTC
clone_size: .
d_call: TRBD2
j_call: TRBJ2-1
v_call: TRBV11-1

cdr3_aa: CASSEGQGARTGELFF
cdr3_nt: TGTGCCAGCAGTGAGGGACAGGGGGCGCGCACCGGGGAGCTGTTTTTT
clone_size: .
d_call: TRBD1
j_call: TRBJ2-2
v_call: TRBV2

cdr3_aa: CASSYSGRTGNTEAFF
cdr3_nt: TGTGCCAGCAGTTACTCGGGTAGGACAGGGAACACTGAAGCTTTCTTT
clone_size: few
d_call: TRBD1
j_call: TRBJ1-1
v_call: TRBV6-5

cdr3_aa: CASSPGQPRETQYF
cdr3_nt: TGTGCCAGCTCACCAGGGCAGCCTCGGGAGACCCAGTACTTC
clone_size: .
d_call: .
j_call: TRBJ2-5
v_call: TRBV18

cdr3_aa: CASSQGGILGAYEQYF
cdr3_nt: TGCGCCAGCAGCCAAGGGGGTATCTTAGGGGCCTACGAGCAGTACTTC
clone_size: .
d_call: .
j_call: TRBJ2-7
v_call: TRBV4-3

cdr3_aa: CASSDYYEQYF
cdr3_nt: TGTGCCAGCAGTGACTATTACGAGCAGTACTTC
clone_size: .
d_call: .
j_call: TRBJ2-7
v_call: TRBV2

cdr3_aa: CASSLGHSNYGYTF
cdr3_nt: TGCGCCAGCAGTTTAGGGCACTCTAACTATGGCTACACCTTC
clone_size: .
d_call: .
j_call: TRBJ1-2
v_call: TRBV4-3

cdr3_aa: CATSREDRVLDEQFF
cdr3_nt: TGTGCCACCAGCAGAGAAGACAGGGTCCTGGATGAGCAGTTCTTC
clone_size: .
d_call: TRBD1
j_call: TRBJ2-1
v_call: TRBV15

cdr3_aa: CASSDETGSSPLHF
cdr3_nt: TGTGCCAGCAGCGACGAGACAGGCAGTTCACCCCTCCACTTT
clone_size: .
d_call: .
j_call: TRBJ1-6
v_call: TRBV7-3

cdr3_aa: CAERGRETQYF
cdr3_nt: TGTGCCGAAAGGGGCCGGGAGACCCAGTACTTC
clone_size: .
d_call: .
j_call: TRBJ2-5
v_call: TRBV2

cdr3_aa: CASSLESGGNNEQFF
cdr3_nt: TGTGCCAGCAGCTTAGAAAGCGGGGGAAACAATGAGCAGTTCTTC
clone_size: .
d_call: TRBD2
j_call: TRBJ2-1
v_call: TRBV7-6

cdr3_aa: CASSEGTYEQYF
cdr3_nt: TGTGCCAGCAGTGAAGGGACTTACGAGCAGTACTTC
clone_size: .
d_call: .
j_call: TRBJ2-7
v_call: TRBV2

cdr3_aa: CASSEPTGQGYQPQHF
cdr3_nt: TGTGCCAGCAGTGAACCGACGGGACAGGGATATCAGCCCCAGCATTTT
clone_size: .
d_call: TRBD1
j_call: TRBJ1-5
v_call: TRBV2

cdr3_aa: CASSPEGPEWNNYGYTF
cdr3_nt: TGTGCCAGCAGCCCAGAAGGCCCGGAGTGGAATAACTATGGCTACACCTTC
clone_size: .
d_call: .
j_call: TRBJ1-2
v_call: TRBV14

cdr3_aa: CASSLGANVLTF
cdr3_nt: TGTGCCAGCAGTCTTGGGGCCAACGTCCTGACTTTC
clone_size: .
d_call: .
j_call: TRBJ2-6
v_call: TRBV11-1

cdr3_aa: CASIKGDTIYF
cdr3_nt: TGTGCCAGCATCAAAGGAGACACCATATATTTT
clone_size: .
d_call: .
j_call: TRBJ1-3
v_call: TRBV16

cdr3_aa: CASSSPGLTYEQYF
cdr3_nt: TGTGCCAGCAGTAGTCCGGGACTAACCTACGAGCAGTACTTC
clone_size: .
d_call: TRBD2
j_call: TRBJ2-7
v_call: TRBV28

cdr3_aa: CSVPRLAGGAGELFF
cdr3_nt: TGCAGCGTCCCCCGACTAGCGGGGGGGGCCGGGGAGCTGTTTTTT
clone_size: .
d_call: TRBD2
j_call: TRBJ2-2
v_call: TRBV29-1

cdr3_aa: CASSPGGTGYGQYF
cdr3_nt: TGTGCCAGCAGCCCGGGGGGGACAGGATACGGGCAGTACTTC
clone_size: .
d_call: .
j_call: TRBJ2-7
v_call: TRBV11-1

cdr3_aa: CASRPPLRGDTQYF
cdr3_nt: TGTGCCAGCAGGCCACCGTTAAGAGGGGATACGCAGTATTTT
clone_size: .
d_call: .
j_call: TRBJ2-3
v_call: TRBV12-3/TRBV12-4

cdr3_aa: CASRGGDTQYF
cdr3_nt: TGTGCCAGCAGAGGAGGGGATACGCAGTATTTT
clone_size: few
d_call: .
j_call: TRBJ2-3
v_call: TRBV2

cdr3_aa: CASSVGTARDEQYF
cdr3_nt: TGTGCCAGCAGCGTTGGGACCGCCAGGGACGAGCAGTACTTC
clone_size: .
d_call: .
j_call: TRBJ2-7
v_call: TRBV9

cdr3_aa: CASSQEGGGNYNEQFF
cdr3_nt: TGCGCCAGCAGCCAAGAAGGGGGGGGGAATTACAATGAGCAGTTCTTC
clone_size: few
d_call: .
j_call: TRBJ2-1
v_call: TRBV4-3

cdr3_aa: CASSLSGTTGELFF
cdr3_nt: TGTGCCAGCAGTTTAAGCGGTACCACCGGGGAGCTGTTTTTT
clone_size: .
d_call: .
j_call: TRBJ2-2
v_call: TRBV28

cdr3_aa: CASSIWDSNTEAFF
cdr3_nt: TGTGCCAGCAGCATCTGGGACAGTAACACTGAAGCTTTCTTT
clone_size: .
d_call: TRBD1
j_call: TRBJ1-1
v_call: TRBV7-9

cdr3_aa: CASSISWQVQNTEAFF
cdr3_nt: TGTGCCAGCAGCATTTCGTGGCAGGTCCAGAACACTGAAGCTTTCTTT
clone_size: .
d_call: .
j_call: TRBJ1-1
v_call: TRBV11-1

cdr3_aa: CASSQDPPRDLSYEQYF
cdr3_nt: TGTGCCAGCAGCCAAGATCCCCCCAGGGACCTCTCCTACGAGCAGTACTTC
clone_size: .
d_call: .
j_call: TRBJ2-7
v_call: TRBV4-2

cdr3_aa: CASSPTLSSYEQYF
cdr3_nt: TGTGCCAGCAGCCCTACTCTATCTTCCTACGAGCAGTACTTC
clone_size: .
d_call: .
j_call: TRBJ2-7
v_call: TRBV5-5

cdr3_aa: CASSQDRSNYGYTF
cdr3_nt: TGCGCCAGCAGCCAAGATAGGTCTAACTATGGCTACACCTTC
clone_size: few
d_call: .
j_call: TRBJ1-2
v_call: TRBV4-3

cdr3_aa: CASSSGAAGYGYTF
cdr3_nt: TGTGCCAGCAGTTCAGGGGCCGCGGGCTATGGCTACACCTTC
clone_size: .
d_call: .
j_call: TRBJ1-2
v_call: TRBV12-3/TRBV12-4

cdr3_aa: CASSLETDTQYF
cdr3_nt: TGTGCCAGCAGCTTAGAGACAGATACGCAGTATTTT
clone_size: once
d_call: .
j_call: TRBJ2-3
v_call: TRBV11-1

cdr3_aa: CASSRTGDYEQYF
cdr3_nt: TGTGCCAGCAGCCGGACAGGGGACTACGAGCAGTACTTC
clone_size: .
d_call: TRBD1
j_call: TRBJ2-7
v_call: TRBV11-1